One and the same sample provided the 5 T cell receptor beta chains below, sequenced in a study of blood T cell repertoires in COVID-19. The method was immunoSEQ multiplex PCR; TCRdb's version includes in-frame clones alone and lacks a portion of them. The data contain about 160,000 clones, approximately 80% of them singletons. What was sequenced was PBMCs or T cells enriched from blood (not recorded which). The receptor set was obtained from a woman aged 55-70 years who had recovered from COVID-19.

The chain uses TRBV19 and TRBJ1-1, with D tentatively TRBD1 (6 bases). Trimming shortened V by 3 bases and J by 1 base, and 9 bases separated the two germline ends. CDR1 is LNHDA, CDR2 SQIVND, per germline (reference sequence). This CDR3 has 14 amino acids. CDR3 nucleotides: TGTGCCAGTAGTATCACAGGGCAGAACACTGAAGCTTTCTTT. This codes for CASSITGQNTEAFF.

The CDR3 region is CASTADQETQYF. The CDR3 DNA follows: TGTGCCAGCACCGCGGACCAAGAGACCCAGTACTTC. This chain joins TRBV6-5 and TRBJ2-5; no clear D gene. The germline V gene has CDR1 MNHEY and CDR2 SVGAGI. The length of the CDR3 is 12 residues. V shed 7 bases and J shed 0 bases, with 6 bases lying between them.

The rearrangement joins TRBV18 to TRBJ2-7; TRBD1 aligns across 7 bases. Germline V gives CDR1 KGHSH, CDR2 LQKENI. V dropped 3 bases and J dropped 3; count of bases not matched to a gene: 2. The CDR3 totals 13 residues. The DNA for the CDR3 is TGTGCCAGCTCACCGGGACAGAGCTACGAGCAGTACTTC. This encodes CASSPGQSYEQYF.

The rearrangement links TRBV7-2 to TRBJ1-3; unclear D gene. Germline V gene lookup returns CDR1 SGHTA and CDR2 FQGNSA. V lost 4 bases to trimming and J lost 4 bases, with 8 bases between them. The CDR3 is 13 residues long. The CDR3 protein is CASSSSPGNTIYF. The CDR3 region has the DNA TGTGCCAGCAGCTCTAGTCCAGGAAACACCATATATTTT.

The chain combines TRBV6-5 with TRBJ1-1; the match to TRBD1 covers 7 bases. Unmatched junction bases numbered 6, after V lost 4 bases and J lost 7 bases. CDR3 length equals 13 residues. The germline V gene encodes CDR1 MNHEY and CDR2 SVGAGI. For the CDR3, the DNA is TGTGCCAGCAGTTCGACAGGGACTCTTGAAGCTTTCTTT. Protein sequence: CASSSTGTLEAFF.